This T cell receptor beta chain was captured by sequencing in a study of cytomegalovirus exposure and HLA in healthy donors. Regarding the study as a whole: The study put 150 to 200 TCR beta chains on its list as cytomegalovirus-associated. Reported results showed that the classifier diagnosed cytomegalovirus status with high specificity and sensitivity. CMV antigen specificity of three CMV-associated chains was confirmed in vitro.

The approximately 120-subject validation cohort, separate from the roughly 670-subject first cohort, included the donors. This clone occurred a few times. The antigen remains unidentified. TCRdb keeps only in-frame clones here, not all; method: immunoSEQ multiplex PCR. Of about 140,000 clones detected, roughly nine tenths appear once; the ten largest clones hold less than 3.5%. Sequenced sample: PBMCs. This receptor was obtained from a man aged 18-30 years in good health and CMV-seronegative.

For the CDR3, the DNA is TGTGCCAGCAGCTCTTCAGGTACCAATCAGCCCCAGCATTTT. Protein: CASSSSGTNQPQHF. The gene calls are TRBV5-6 and TRBJ1-5, with D hard to call. V gave up 3 bases and J gave up 3 bases, with 10 bases separating them. CDR3 length equals 14 residues. The germline V gene has CDR1 SGHDT and CDR2 YYEEEE.